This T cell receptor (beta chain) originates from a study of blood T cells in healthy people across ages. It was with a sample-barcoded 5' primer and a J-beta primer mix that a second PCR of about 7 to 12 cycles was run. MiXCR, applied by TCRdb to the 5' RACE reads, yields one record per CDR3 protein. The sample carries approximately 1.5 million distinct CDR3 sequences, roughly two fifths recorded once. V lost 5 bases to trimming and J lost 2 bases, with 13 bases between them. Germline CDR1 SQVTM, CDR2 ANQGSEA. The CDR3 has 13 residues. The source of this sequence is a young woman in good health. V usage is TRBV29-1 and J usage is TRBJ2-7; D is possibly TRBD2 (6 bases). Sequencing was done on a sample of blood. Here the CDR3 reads CSVNAGGTYEQYF. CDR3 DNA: TGCAGCGTTAACGCCGGGGGAACCTACGAGCAGTACTTC.